The rows below give T cell receptor beta chains drawn from one sample of a study of blood T cell repertoires in COVID-19. The protocol was immunoSEQ multiplex PCR, while the TCRdb copy is restricted to in-frame clones and leaves out a portion. The repertoire holds about 98,000 clones, approximately 72% seen once, with around 24% in the top ten. Sequencing was performed on peripheral blood. The origin of the receptors is a man between 65 and 80 years old with acute or convalescent COVID-19. The CDR3 runs from the conserved cysteine through the conserved F or W. The D gene is left open where the match is weak. Clone size, where shown, is once, few, many, or a class for clones that have expanded.

TRBJ1-1	TRBV12-3/TRBV12-4	few	TRBD1	TGTGCCAGCAGCCCCCGGACAGGGGAAGCTTTCTTT	CASSPRTGEAFF
TRBJ1-2	TRBV20-1	NA	NA	TGCAGTGCTAGTCGGACAAGATATGGCTACACCTTC	CSASRTRYGYTF
TRBJ1-1	TRBV6-1	NA	TRBD1	TGTGCCAGCAGTGAAGCAGGGGGCGGCACTGAAGCTTTCTTT	CASSEAGGGTEAFF
TRBJ2-5	TRBV6-1	NA	TRBD1	TGTGCCAGCAGGGAAAAGACCGGGACAGGGGCCCAAGAGACCCAGTACTTC	CASREKTGTGAQETQYF
TRBJ1-6	TRBV3-1/TRBV3-2	once	NA	TGTGCCAGCCGAGGGGGGGGAGAGTCACCCCTCCACTTT	CASRGGGESPLHF
TRBJ2-3	TRBV3-1/TRBV3-2	NA	TRBD1	TGTGCCAGCAGCCAAGATATCGGACAGGGATCAGATACGCAGTATTTT	CASSQDIGQGSDTQYF
TRBJ1-2	TRBV13	NA	NA	TGTGCCAGCAGCTTGCGCGGAATCTATGGCTACACCTTC	CASSLRGIYGYTF
TRBJ2-1	TRBV19	NA	TRBD2	TGTGCCAGTAGTATGGGGACTAGCGGGTCCAATGAGCAGTTCTTC	CASSMGTSGSNEQFF
TRBJ2-6	TRBV19	NA	TRBD2	TGTGCCACCCGGAGACTAGCGGGAGGCCCCAGAAGCTCTGGGGCCAACGTCCTGACTTTC	CATRRLAGGPRSSGANVLTF
TRBJ2-1	TRBV4-1	NA	TRBD2	TGCGCCAGCAGCCAAGAAATGAATCGAGCGGGAGTAGGTCGTGTCTTC	CASSQEMNRAGVGRVF
TRBJ2-5	TRBV7-2	NA	NA	TGTGCCAGCAGCCATCGGGGTCCCAAAGAGACCCAGTACTTC	CASSHRGPKETQYF
TRBJ1-5	TRBV5-1	NA	NA	TGCGCCAGCAGCCCTGGGACATCCAATCAGCCCCAGCATTTT	CASSPGTSNQPQHF
TRBJ1-1	TRBV7-8	NA	NA	TGTGCCAGCAGCTCGCAGTTTTACCACACTGAAGCTTTCTTT	CASSSQFYHTEAFF
TRBJ2-5	TRBV3-1/TRBV3-2	NA	NA	TGTGCCAGCAGACGGAGGCAACAAGAGACCCAGTACTTC	CASRRRQQETQYF
TRBJ1-4	TRBV9	NA	NA	TGTGCCAGCAGCGTAGGGGGCGCAACTAATGAAAAACTGTTTTTT	CASSVGGATNEKLFF
TRBJ1-2	TRBV4-1	NA	NA	TGCGCCAGCAGCGCAGACAGGACATCTGGCTATGGCTACACCTTC	CASSADRTSGYGYTF
TRBJ2-3	TRBV5-1	NA	TRBD2	TGCGCCAGCAGCCATTACCCGGGACTAGCGGGCCAAGATACGCAGTATTTT	CASSHYPGLAGQDTQYF
TRBJ2-4	TRBV28	NA	TRBD1	TGTGCCAGCAGTTCGACAGGGACAAACATTCAGTACTTC	CASSSTGTNIQYF
TRBJ2-3	TRBV30	NA	TRBD2	TGTGCCTGGACTCAAAGCGGGACTAGCACAGATACGCAGTATTTT	CAWTQSGTSTDTQYF
TRBJ1-5	TRBV28	many	TRBD1	TGTGCCAGCAGGGACCGGGACAGGGCCTATAGCAATCAGCCCCAGCATTTT	CASRDRDRAYSNQPQHF
TRBJ2-1	TRBV6-6	NA	TRBD1	TGTGCCAGCAGTAGGACAGGGTGGGATGAGCAGTTCTTC	CASSRTGWDEQFF
TRBJ1-5	TRBV27	NA	TRBD1	TGTGCCAGCAGACACCTCCAGGGGGCTAGCAATCAGCCCCAGCATTTT	CASRHLQGASNQPQHF
TRBJ2-1	TRBV5-1	NA	TRBD2	TGCGCCAGCAGTCCAGGCGGGGGTTCCTACAATGAGCAGTTCTTC	CASSPGGGSYNEQFF
TRBJ2-2	TRBV30	once	NA	TGTGCCTGGGAGGAGGCCACGTATGCGAACACCGGGGAGCTGTTTTTT	CAWEEATYANTGELFF
TRBJ2-7	TRBV5-1	NA	TRBD2	TGCGCCAGCAGCCTAAGTAGCGGGGGACTTGAGCAGTACTTC	CASSLSSGGLEQYF
TRBJ2-5	TRBV5-1	NA	TRBD1	TGCGCCAGCAGCGTAACAGGGGGGACCCAGTACTTC	CASSVTGGTQYF
TRBJ1-5	TRBV28	NA	NA	TGTGCCAGCAGTTCAGGGCCTTTCGTTCAGCCCCAGCATTTT	CASSSGPFVQPQHF
TRBJ2-4	TRBV11-2	NA	NA	TGTGCCAGCAGCTTAGATTCCCCGGGAACGGGAAACATTCAGTACTTC	CASSLDSPGTGNIQYF
TRBJ1-1	TRBV10-3	once	NA	TGTGCCATCAGCGAAGTTCCAGGGATAAACACTGAAGCTTTCTTT	CAISEVPGINTEAFF
TRBJ1-2	TRBV14	NA	NA	TGTGCCAGCAGCCAAGGAGGTGCAGTCCGCTATGGGGGCTACACCTTC	CASSQGGAVRYGGYTF
TRBJ1-6	TRBV30	NA	NA	TGTGCCTGGAGTCCAGCTAGCACGGGCTCACCCCTCCACTTT	CAWSPASTGSPLHF
TRBJ1-6	TRBV21-1	NA	NA	TGTGCCAGCAGCAAATTGCGGGTGAGCTCCTATAATTCACCCCTCCACTTT	CASSKLRVSSYNSPLHF
TRBJ2-1	TRBV4-3	NA	TRBD1	TGCGCCAGCAGCCAAGATCATCGGACAGGAAAAAAGTTCTTC	CASSQDHRTGKKFF
TRBJ2-7	TRBV20-1	once	TRBD1	TGCAGTGCTAGTCGTATCGGGACAGGGGGCGAGCAGTACTTC	CSASRIGTGGEQYF
TRBJ2-6	TRBV5-1	few	NA	TGCGCCAGCAGCTTGGTGGTTCCTGGGGCCTCTGGGGCCAACGTCCTGACTTTC	CASSLVVPGASGANVLTF
TRBJ1-1	TRBV7-3	NA	TRBD1	TGTGCCAGCAGCTTAACAGGGACAGGGGGGACTGAAGCTTTCTTT	CASSLTGTGGTEAFF
TRBJ2-3	TRBV5-4	NA	NA	TGTGCCAGCAGCTTGGAACAGGAGAGCACAGATACGCAGTATTTT	CASSLEQESTDTQYF
TRBJ1-6	TRBV6-5	NA	NA	TGTGCCAGCTACTCTCGTCCGTTCTCACCCCTCCACTTT	CASYSRPFSPLHF
TRBJ1-5	TRBV6-4	NA	TRBD1	TGTGCCAGCAGTCCAGGGGGCGGACAGCCCCAGCATTTT	CASSPGGGQPQHF
TRBJ1-5	TRBV24-1	once	TRBD1	TGTGCCACCAGTGATTCTCGGACAGGGTATGATCAGCCCCAGCATTTT	CATSDSRTGYDQPQHF
TRBJ1-5	TRBV2	few	NA	TGTGCCAGCAGTTTCCAGGGTATTCAGCCCCAGCATTTT	CASSFQGIQPQHF
TRBJ2-7	TRBV29-1	NA	NA	TGCAGCGTTTCCCCTAGCCGTTTTCACTACGAGCAGTACTTC	CSVSPSRFHYEQYF
TRBJ2-7	TRBV5-6	NA	NA	TGTGCCAGCAGCGCGGGACGGGCCTACGAGCAGTACTTC	CASSAGRAYEQYF
TRBJ2-1	TRBV19	once	NA	TGTGCCAGTAGTCTCCGGGCCTCCAGCGGCTCCTACAATGAGCAGTTCTTC	CASSLRASSGSYNEQFF
TRBJ1-4	TRBV7-2	few	NA	TGTGCCAGCAGCTTAGCCCGGGATGAAAAACTGTTTTTT	CASSLARDEKLFF
TRBJ2-2	TRBV4-2	few	TRBD2	TGTGCCAGCAGCCCGAAAGCGGGAGGGTTTAACACCGGGGAGCTGTTTTTT	CASSPKAGGFNTGELFF
TRBJ2-3	TRBV27	NA	TRBD1	TGTGCCAGCAGTTTTACCCGACAGGGGCGCTCTACAGATACGCAGTATTTT	CASSFTRQGRSTDTQYF
TRBJ2-2	TRBV2	few	TRBD1	TGTGCCAGCAAGTGGACAGGCGTGAACACCGGGGAGCTGTTTTTT	CASKWTGVNTGELFF
TRBJ2-3	TRBV27	NA	NA	TGTGCCAGCAGTCCAAGCAAAACAGCGGGCACAGATACGCAGTATTTT	CASSPSKTAGTDTQYF
TRBJ1-4	TRBV29-1	few	NA	TGCAGCGTGCAGGGTTCTAATGAAAAACTGTTTTTT	CSVQGSNEKLFF
TRBJ2-7	TRBV5-4	NA	NA	TGTGCCAGCAGCTTGGAGGGGGTCTCCTACGAGCAGTACTTC	CASSLEGVSYEQYF
TRBJ2-7	TRBV3-1/TRBV3-2	NA	TRBD2	TGTGCCAGCAGCCAGGCCCTCGGTGGAGCGGGGAGCTCCTACGAGCAGTACTTC	CASSQALGGAGSSYEQYF
TRBJ2-7	TRBV28	NA	NA	TGTGCCAGTCTAGGGCGGGGTTCCGAGCAGTACTTC	CASLGRGSEQYF
TRBJ1-1	TRBV14	NA	TRBD1	TGTGCCAGCAGCCACTCCTCCAGGGGGGCAACTGAAGCTTTCTTT	CASSHSSRGATEAFF
TRBJ2-6	TRBV20-1	once	NA	TGCAGTGCTAGTTCCAACAGGGTCTCTGGGGCCAACGTCCTGACTTTC	CSASSNRVSGANVLTF
TRBJ2-3	TRBV20-1	NA	NA	TGCAGTGCTAGTCCAGGGTTCACAGATACGCAGTATTTT	CSASPGFTDTQYF
TRBJ1-5	TRBV6-6	NA	NA	TGTGCCAGCAGTCCCCACTCCGGGGTTATGAGTGGCAATCAGCCCCAGCATTTT	CASSPHSGVMSGNQPQHF
TRBJ2-3	TRBV7-3	NA	TRBD2	TGTGCCAGCAGCCGGACTAGCGGCACAGATACGCAGTATTTT	CASSRTSGTDTQYF
TRBJ1-1	TRBV30	NA	TRBD1	TGTGCCCGGGTGGGCGGACAGGGCACTGAAGCTTTCTTT	CARVGGQGTEAFF